A single T cell receptor beta chain is shown here with its context. This sample is part of a study of blood T cell repertoires in COVID-19. Method: immunoSEQ multiplex PCR; TCRdb's copy keeps in-frame clones and lacks some. This sample has some 190,000 clones; roughly 85% occur once, and the top ten carry around 5%. The V segment lost 2 bases and the J segment 6 bases; nucleotides outside the gene matches: 6. Germline CDR1 reads SGHRS; CDR2 reads YFSETQ. The CDR3 consists of 15 residues. The TCR comes from an elderly woman with acute or convalescent COVID-19. The genes are TRBV5-1 and TRBJ2-3; 10 positions match TRBD2. The sequencing input was peripheral blood. The CDR3 DNA sequence: TGCGCCAGCAGCTTACTAGCGGGAAGAGGGGATACGCAGTATTTT. As protein: CASSLLAGRGDTQYF.